This is a list of T cell receptor beta chains from one sample in a study of T cells after yellow fever vaccination. TCRdb ran MiXCR on the 5' RACE reads and lists one entry per CDR3 protein. The sample lists around 320,000 distinct CDR3 sequences, around 4.3% occurring once. The sequences come from PBMCs, collected 15 days after the yellow fever booster vaccination. The origin of the receptors is a man aged 18 to 35 who received the YFV17D yellow fever vaccine. The CDR3 runs from the conserved cysteine through the conserved F or W. The D gene is left open where the match is weak. The size entry is marked missing in some rows and otherwise reads once, few, many or a size class.

>NA|TRBV7-2|TRBJ1-3|many
TGTGCCAGCAGCTTCCCCCAAAACACCATATATTTT
CASSFPQNTIYF
>NA|TRBV5-1|TRBJ2-7|few
TGCGCCAGCAGCACTCCTCCAGGTTCCGACTACGAGCAGTACTTC
CASSTPPGSDYEQYF
>NA|TRBV7-9|TRBJ2-1|many
TGTGCCAGCAGCCCTCCCAGGGGTACCCCCAATGAGCAGTTCTTC
CASSPPRGTPNEQFF
>TRBD2|TRBV9|TRBJ2-3|many
TGTGCCAGCAGCCTCACTAGCGGGGGTCGCACAGATACGCAGTATTTT
CASSLTSGGRTDTQYF
>NA|TRBV18|TRBJ1-5|NA
TGTGCCAGCTCAGCGGGGGAAACAGGAGTCAGGGCCCAGCATTTT
CASSAGETGVRAQHF
>NA|TRBV7-2|TRBJ1-5|few
TGTGCCAGCAGCTCGGGAGTTCGCAATCAGCCCCAGCATTTT
CASSSGVRNQPQHF
>NA|TRBV7-2|TRBJ1-6|many
TGTGCCAGCAGCTTAGGAAGGGCTGGGTATTCACCCCTCCACTTT
CASSLGRAGYSPLHF
>TRBD2|TRBV20-1|TRBJ2-1|few
TGCAGTGCTTCAACTAGCGGGGGGTACAATGAGCAGTTCTTC
CSASTSGGYNEQFF
>NA|TRBV12-3/TRBV12-4|TRBJ1-2|many
TGTGCCAGCAGTTTAGCCCGAGGGAGGCTCATGTACTATGGCTACACCTTC
CASSLARGRLMYYGYTF
>TRBD2|TRBV5-1|TRBJ2-3|few
TGCGCCAGCAGCCAGGAACTAGCGGGGGGCCCGTTGGGCACAGATACGCAGTATTTT
CASSQELAGGPLGTDTQYF
>TRBD1|TRBV10-3|TRBJ2-1|NA
TGTGCCATCAGCGGACCGGGACAGGCTTACAATGAGCAGTTCTTC
CAISGPGQAYNEQFF
>TRBD2|TRBV6-4|TRBJ2-1|many
TGTGCCAGCAGTATCAGCGGGGGGCAATACAATGAGCAGTTCTTC
CASSISGGQYNEQFF
>NA|TRBV5-1|TRBJ1-1|NA
TGCGCCAGCAGCCCGCTGTTCCTGAACACTGAAGCTTTCTTT
CASSPLFLNTEAFF
>TRBD2|TRBV9|TRBJ2-1|many
TGTGCCAGCAGCGTAGTGGCGGGGGGGGCTTCAGACAATGAGCAGTTCTTC
CASSVVAGGASDNEQFF
>TRBD2|TRBV7-2|TRBJ2-1|few
TGTGCCAGCAGCTTAGGCGGGGGGGGGCACTACAATGAGCAGTTCTTC
CASSLGGGGHYNEQFF
>NA|TRBV18|TRBJ2-2|few
TGTGCCAGCTCACCACGGCAGGAGAACACCGGGGAGCTGTTTTTT
CASSPRQENTGELFF
>TRBD1|TRBV19|TRBJ1-5|many
TGTGCCATCCCTAGACAGGGATATCAGCCCCAGCATTTT
CAIPRQGYQPQHF
>NA|TRBV7-8|TRBJ1-2|few
TGTGCCAGCAGCTTAGTCGGGGGGCCGGATGGCTACACCTTC
CASSLVGGPDGYTF
>NA|TRBV2|TRBJ2-2|few
TGTGCCAGCAGGGTAGTTACCGGGGAGCTGTTTTTT
CASRVVTGELFF
>NA|TRBV7-8|TRBJ2-5|NA
TGTGCCAGCAGCCCAATGGCCAGCACAACCGGGGAGACCCAGTACTTC
CASSPMASTTGETQYF
>NA|TRBV20-1|TRBJ1-1|NA
TGCAGTGCTAGCGGTCAGGCCGACACTGAAGCTTTCTTT
CSASGQADTEAFF